Presented here are 29 T cell receptor beta chains from one specimen sequenced in a study of graft-versus-host responses after intestinal transplantation. TCRdb keeps only in-frame clones here, not all; method: immunoSEQ multiplex PCR. The sample comprises thousands of clones, 65% to 85% of which are singletons, and about 8.4% rests with the top ten. Intraepithelial and lamina propria lymphocytes were freed from processed graft tissue. The input for sequencing was ileum tissue, taken 17 days after transplant. All receptors come from a human patient who received an intestinal transplant, so some T cells may come from the graft donor.

V gene TRBV27 combines with J gene TRBJ1-1, with D possibly being TRBD1 (6 bases). CDR3 length: 13 amino acids. The V and J ends lost 8 bases and 0 bases respectively, with 10 bases between them. Germline assignment: CDR1 MNHEY and CDR2 SMNVEV (reference sequence). The CDR3: CASWDTLNTEAFF. The CDR3 nucleotides read TGTGCCAGCTGGGACACTTTGAACACTGAAGCTTTCTTT.

The rearrangement links TRBV27 to TRBJ1-1; 7 bases match TRBD1. Germline V CDR1 and CDR2: MNHEY, SMNVEV (reference sequence). The CDR3 totals 17 residues. The V gene end was trimmed by 0 bases and the J gene end by 0 bases; junction bases not matched to a gene: 7. The DNA of the CDR3 is TGTGCCAGCAGTTTATCGAGACAGGGAGGTTTGAACACTGAAGCTTTCTTT. Its translation is CASSLSRQGGLNTEAFF.

The rearrangement joins TRBV7-9 to TRBJ2-5; the match to TRBD1 covers 10 bases. This CDR3 is 15 amino acids long. Losses at the gene ends were 1 base for V and 4 bases for J; bases not matched to a gene: 3. Germline CDR1 SEHNR, CDR2 FQNEAQ (reference sequence). CDR3 region: CASSLVRDRGETQYF. The CDR3 DNA sequence: TGTGCCAGCAGCTTAGTACGGGACAGGGGAGAGACCCAGTACTTC.

The V call is TRBV27, the J call TRBJ1-2; D unclear. The V end lost 5 bases, the J end lost 4 bases, and 14 bases lay between the germline ends. Germline CDR1 is MNHEY and CDR2 is SMNVEV (reference sequence). This CDR3 has 14 residues. Written as DNA, the CDR3 is TGTGCCAGCAGTCGAGGTCGTCCGAGCTATGGCTACACCTTC. Translated: CASSRGRPSYGYTF.

The chain combines TRBV4-1 with TRBJ1-5; D not resolved. The CDR3 contains 15 residues. CDR1 and CDR2 from the germline V gene are MGHRA and YSYEKL. Trimming removed 1 base at V and 1 base at J, with 8 bases between. The DNA for the CDR3 is TGCGCCAGCAGCCAAGGAGGTCCGAGCAATCAGCCCCAGCATTTT. Amino acid sequence: CASSQGGPSNQPQHF.

This clone was detected a few times. This chain joins TRBV5-4 and TRBJ1-2, with TRBD1 matching over 8 bases. Germline V lookup: CDR1 SGHNT, CDR2 YYREEE (reference sequence). The junction had 5 bases not matched to a gene; V was cut back by 4 bases and J by 0 bases. This CDR3 spans 15 amino acids. DNA for the CDR3: TGTGCCAGCAGCACGGACAGGGTAACTAACTATGGCTACACCTTC. Its translation: CASSTDRVTNYGYTF.

The chain combines TRBV18 with TRBJ2-5; D call uncertain. Germline V lookup: CDR1 KGHSH, CDR2 LQKENI. The ends were cut back, 2 bases at V and 0 bases at J, with 7 bases in the middle. The CDR3 covers 14 residues. CDR3 in amino acids: CASSPLHNQETQYF. The CDR3 nucleotides are TGTGCCAGCTCACCATTGCACAACCAAGAGACCCAGTACTTC.

This clone showed up just once. The V gene is TRBV4-1, the J gene TRBJ1-2; D remains unclear. Deletions cut 0 bases from V and 0 bases from J, with 11 bases between. This CDR3 region has 16 residues. Germline values: CDR1 MGHRA, CDR2 YSYEKL. CDR3 DNA: TGCGCCAGCAGCCAAGAGGGCCAGGCTGCTAACTATGGCTACACCTTC. As protein: CASSQEGQAANYGYTF.

This CDR3 is CASSWELQGVGNEQFF. CDR3 nucleotide sequence: TGCGCCAGCAGCTGGGAATTACAGGGAGTGGGGAATGAGCAGTTCTTC. This sequence joins TRBV5-1 and TRBJ2-1, with D possibly TRBD1 on 6 matching bases. Germline CDR1 and CDR2: SGHRS and YFSETQ. Trimming shortened V by 3 bases and J by 7 bases, and 20 bases separated the two germline ends. This CDR3 comprises 16 residues.

V and J are TRBV2 and TRBJ2-3, with no clear D. The germline V and J ends were trimmed by 7 bases and 6 bases, with 8 bases remaining between them. This CDR3 contains 11 residues. CDR1 is SNHLY and CDR2 is FYNNEI in the germline V gene. CDR3 loop: CASTEADTQYF. CDR3 DNA sequence: TGTGCCAGCACCGAGGCGGATACGCAGTATTTT.

The genes are TRBV6-5 and TRBJ1-6, with 10 bases aligning to TRBD1. Germline CDR1 and CDR2: MNHEY and SVGAGI. This CDR3 comprises 14 residues. V dropped 5 bases and J dropped 10; count of bases not matched to a gene: 5. The CDR3 DNA reads TGTGCCAGCAGTAAAGGACAGGGGGTCTCACCCCTCCACTTT. It specifies CASSKGQGVSPLHF.

The chain is built from TRBV11-2 and TRBJ2-1, with D perhaps TRBD1 (5 bases). The CDR3 is made up of 14 amino acids. CDR1 is SGHAT and CDR2 is FQNNGV in the germline V gene. The V and J ends lost 3 bases and 8 bases respectively, with 14 bases between them. The CDR3 region has the DNA TGTGCCAGCAGCTTCATGGAGCAGGGCGATGAGCAGTTCTTC. Translation: CASSFMEQGDEQFF.

A remark on this clone: The conserved closing phenylalanine or tryptophan is absent in this CDR3, likely reflecting a read error. The DNA is omitted, as the CDR3 cannot be located on it reliably, and the CDR3 follows TCRdb's listing. This chain connects TRBV27 to TRBJ2-3; the listed D gene, TRBD2, was not tested against the DNA. Including both end residues, the CDR3 is 12 amino acids long. Germline-derived CDR1 and CDR2 are MNHEY and SMNVEV (reference sequence). This CDR3 reads CASSLLGSPPFL.

The J gene is TRBJ2-5, the V gene TRBV29-1; a possible D gene is TRBD1 (7 bases). Looked up from germline, CDR1 is SQVTM and CDR2 is ANQGSEA. The CDR3 is 15 amino acids. The germline V and J ends were trimmed by 8 bases and 5 bases, with 24 bases remaining between them. The DNA of the CDR3 is TGCAGCCACCCCCATCAGGGGGGCTTTCTGGAGACCCAGTACTTC. It encodes CSHPHQGGFLETQYF.

The V gene is TRBV6-1, the J gene TRBJ1-1; possibly TRBD1 for D (6 bases). The CDR3 runs 13 residues. Germline lookup yields CDR1 MNHNS and CDR2 SASEGT. V gave up 10 bases and J gave up 6 bases, with 18 bases separating them. CDR3 residues: CATDNTGSPEAFF. Written as DNA, the CDR3 is TGTGCCACCGACAATACAGGGTCTCCTGAAGCTTTCTTT.

This clone occurred once. This chain joins TRBV27 and TRBJ2-6; D not certain. CDR1 and CDR2 from the germline V gene are MNHEY and SMNVEV (reference sequence). Trimming took 5 bases from V and 0 from J, leaving 11 bases between them. CDR3 size: 16 residues. The CDR3 region is CASSPTPSSGANVLTF. The CDR3 DNA reads as TGTGCCAGCAGTCCTACTCCGAGCTCTGGGGCCAACGTCCTGACTTTC.

V gene TRBV4-1 combines with J gene TRBJ1-1; possibly TRBD1 for D (5 bases). Germline values: CDR1 MGHRA, CDR2 YSYEKL. The CDR3 totals 14 residues. V lost 1 base and J 11 bases, leaving 17 bases between the germline ends. The CDR3 loop reads CASSQGRAGLNAFF. The CDR3 DNA reads TGCGCCAGCAGCCAAGGCCGTGCAGGGTTGAATGCTTTCTTT.

As concerns this clone: One end of the junction varies from germline; a read error may be responsible. The chain carries TRBV7-7 and TRBJ2-5; possible D gene TRBD2, 6 bases. This CDR3 has 15 residues. Germline V gives CDR1 SSHAT, CDR2 FNYEAQ (reference sequence). The CDR3 reads CASSLAGGVQETQYF. The CDR3 bases are TGTGCTAGCAGCTTAGCAGGCGGGGTACAAGAGACCCAGTACTTC.

V gene TRBV15 combines with J gene TRBJ2-1; unclear D gene. The V gene's germline CDR1 is LNHNV and CDR2 YYDKDF (reference sequence). The CDR3 length is 11 residues. V gave up 4 bases and J gave up 4 bases, with 2 bases separating them. The CDR3, as DNA: TGTGCCACCAGCACTTACAATGAGCAGTTCTTC. It is translated as CATSTYNEQFF. Based on the CDR3 plus reference TRBV15 and TRBJ2-1, the full variable domain is DAMVIQNPRYQVTQFGKPVTLSCSQTLNHNVMYWYQQKSSQAPKLLFHYYDKDFNNEADTPDNFQSRRPNTSFCFLDIRSPGLGDTAMYLCATSTYNEQFFGPGTRLTVL.

This chain connects TRBV19 to TRBJ2-5, with D perhaps matching TRBD1 (5 bases). Germline lookup yields CDR1 LNHDA and CDR2 SQIVND (reference sequence). Trimming removed 2 bases at V and 4 bases at J, with 5 bases between. The CDR3 is 12 amino acids. CDR3 DNA sequence: TGTGCCAGTAGTATACAGGGAGAGACCCAGTACTTC. Residues: CASSIQGETQYF.

This clone came up a few times. This chain joins TRBV7-8 and TRBJ2-5; perhaps TRBD1 as D (6 bases). Germline V CDR1 and CDR2: SGHVS, FQNEAQ. The CDR3 has 13 amino acids. Between the trimmed V and J ends, which lost 4 bases and 6 bases, there was a span of 12 bases. The CDR3 DNA sequence: TGTGCCAGCAGCTGGGACCAGGGGAAGACCCAGTACTTC. Its translation is CASSWDQGKTQYF.

The chain links TRBV5-6 to TRBJ1-2; TRBD1 agrees at 7 bases. CDR1 is SGHDT, CDR2 YYEEEE, per germline. V lost 4 bases and J lost 6; bases outside the gene matches: 3. The CDR3 consists of 12 residues. CDR3 residues: CASSPTGDGYTF. CDR3 DNA: TGTGCCAGCAGCCCAACAGGGGATGGCTACACCTTC. Using reference TRBV5-6 and TRBJ1-2 for the parts outside the CDR3, the full variable domain is DAGVTQSPTHLIKTRGQQVTLRCSPKSGHDTVSWYQQALGQGPQFIFQYYEEEERQRGNFPDRFSGHQFPNYSSELNVNALLLGDSALYLCASSPTGDGYTFGSGTRLTVV.

About this clone: The identical CDR3 is also encoded by other nucleotide sequences in the sample. The chain combines TRBV19 with TRBJ2-2; D may be TRBD2 (6 bases). CDR1 and CDR2 (germline): LNHDA, SQIVND (reference sequence). Trimming shortened V by 6 bases and J by 0 bases, and 8 bases separated the two germline ends. This CDR3 comprises 14 residues. This CDR3 reads CASRRETNTGELFF. DNA of the CDR3: TGTGCCAGTAGGCGGGAAACGAACACCGGGGAGCTGTTTTTT.

This clone turned up a few times. The gene calls are TRBV9 and TRBJ2-1, with 9 positions matching TRBD2. Germline V gives CDR1 SGDLS, CDR2 YYNGEE. J lost 4 bases, V lost 3 bases, and 8 bases had no gene match. The CDR3 spans 16 residues. CDR3 residues: CASSALAGGPYNEQFF. In DNA, the CDR3 is TGTGCCAGCAGCGCCCTCGCGGGGGGGCCTTACAATGAGCAGTTCTTC. Using reference TRBV9 and TRBJ2-1 for the parts outside the CDR3, the full variable domain is DSGVTQTPKHLITATGQRVTLRCSPRSGDLSVYWYQQSLDQGLQFLIQYYNGEERAKGNILERFSAQQFPDLHSELNLSSLELGDSALYFCASSALAGGPYNEQFFGPGTRLTVL.

The chain joins TRBV12-5 to TRBJ2-5; D remains ambiguous. The CDR3 contains 15 residues. Germline V lookup: CDR1 LGHNT, CDR2 FRNRAP. Deletions cut 0 bases from V and 2 bases from J, with 10 bases between. Here the CDR3 reads CASGLVLAEQETQYF. DNA for the CDR3: TGTGCTAGTGGTTTGGTTTTGGCAGAACAAGAGACCCAGTACTTC.

The chain employs TRBV6-4 and TRBJ1-6, with 7 bases aligning to TRBD1. The CDR3 extends over 15 amino acids. The junction had 11 bases not matched to a gene; V was cut back by 6 bases and J by 9 bases. CDR1 and CDR2 from the germline V gene are MRHNA and SNTAGT. The CDR3 region has the DNA TGTGCCAGCAGGCAAACAGGGGACGGTCGTTCACCCCTCCACTTT. Its translation is CASRQTGDGRSPLHF.

This chain's CDR3 is CASSQADGIQETQYF. In DNA, the CDR3 is TGTGCCAGCAGCCAAGCCGACGGGATCCAAGAGACCCAGTACTTC. The rearrangement uses TRBV4-2 and TRBJ2-5; TRBD2 is a possible D gene (5 bases). V was trimmed by 1 base and J by 1 base, leaving 10 bases between them. From germline, CDR1 is LGHNA and CDR2 YNFKEQ. The CDR3 is 15 residues long.

This clone was picked up a small number of times. The chain employs TRBV11-2 and TRBJ2-5, with 8 bases identical to TRBD1. Trimming at V came to 4 bases and at J to 3 bases, leaving 1 base not matched to a gene. CDR1 and CDR2 (germline): SGHAT, FQNNGV. This CDR3 contains 13 residues. DNA for the CDR3: TGTGCCAGCAGCTGGACAGGGAAAGAGACCCAGTACTTC. Translation: CASSWTGKETQYF.

The gene calls are TRBV4-1 and TRBJ2-1, with 8 bases lining up with TRBD1. J lost 3 bases, V lost 3 bases, and 7 bases had no gene match. Germline assignment: CDR1 MGHRA and CDR2 YSYEKL. The CDR3 is 16 amino acids. The CDR3 DNA reads as TGCGCCAGCAGCCATCTCGGGACAGGTCTCTACAATGAGCAGTTCTTC. Translated, it gives CASSHLGTGLYNEQFF.